The 27 T cell receptor beta chains in this list originate from one sample, sequenced in a study of blood T cell repertoires in COVID-19. TCRdb keeps only in-frame clones here, not all; method: immunoSEQ multiplex PCR. The sample lists 95,000 to 110,000 clones, 88% occurring once. The source material was peripheral blood. All receptors derive from a human donor in a cohort sampled during active COVID-19.

The chain combines TRBV18 with TRBJ1-4, with 7 bases identical to TRBD1. This CDR3 has 16 residues. Germline V CDR1 and CDR2: KGHSH, LQKENI. Trimming at V came to 3 bases and at J to 6 bases, leaving 10 bases not matched to a gene. CDR3: CASSPRGEQGYEKLFF. DNA for the CDR3: TGTGCCAGCTCACCCCGCGGGGAACAGGGGTATGAAAAACTGTTTTTT. Using reference TRBV18 and TRBJ1-4 for the parts outside the CDR3, the full variable domain is NAGVMQNPRHLVRRRGQEARLRCSPMKGHSHVYWYRQLPEEGLKFMVYLQKENIIDESGMPKERFSAEFPKEGPSILRIQQVVRGDSAAYFCASSPRGEQGYEKLFFGSGTQLSVL.

This chain connects TRBV6-1 to TRBJ1-2; D uncertain. The CDR3 is 13 residues long. Germline V gene sequence: CDR1 MNHNS, CDR2 SASEGT. V lost 3 bases and J lost 3, with 8 bases in between. The CDR3 protein is CASSEDGDYGYTF. As DNA, the CDR3 is TGTGCCAGCAGTGAGGACGGGGACTATGGCTACACCTTC.

This chain uses TRBV9 with TRBJ2-2; TRBD2 aligns across 10 bases. The CDR3 totals 16 residues. CDR1 SGDLS and CDR2 YYNGEE come from the germline V gene. The V segment lost 4 bases and the J segment 4 bases; nucleotides outside the gene matches: 7. Written as DNA, the CDR3 is TGTGCCAGCAGCCCTATTAGCGGGGGGTTCACCGGGGAGCTGTTTTTT. Translating it yields CASSPISGGFTGELFF.

The chain has TRBV4-1 and TRBJ2-3, with 9 bases aligning to TRBD2. The CDR3 has 17 amino acids. J gave up 1 base and V 4 bases, and 9 bases lay outside the gene matches. Germline lookup yields CDR1 MGHRA and CDR2 YSYEKL. The CDR3 DNA reads TGCGCCAGCAGCCCCCTGGCCCAGCGGGGGGGCACAGATACGCAGTATTTT. As protein: CASSPLAQRGGTDTQYF.

This clone has more than one count but fewer than ten. The chain has TRBV30 and TRBJ2-5, with D maybe TRBD1 (6 bases). Germline V gene data show CDR1 as GTSNPN and CDR2 as SVGIG (reference sequence). Trimming pared 2 bases from V and 2 bases from J, leaving 15 bases between. CDR3 size: 15 residues. The CDR3 region is CAWSRLGQAQETQYF. The CDR3 DNA follows: TGTGCCTGGAGTCGGCTGGGACAAGCACAAGAGACCCAGTACTTC.

This chain connects TRBV7-2 to TRBJ2-3, with D perhaps matching TRBD2 (6 bases). Trimming stripped 4 bases from V and 0 bases from J, with 14 bases between. The germline V gene encodes CDR1 SGHTA and CDR2 FQGNSA. The CDR3 spans 16 residues. CDR3 in amino acids: CASSSRGTASTDTQYF. CDR3 in DNA: TGTGCCAGCAGCTCCCGCGGGACCGCCAGCACAGATACGCAGTATTTT.

The chain has TRBV5-4 and TRBJ2-1; 8 bases map to TRBD1. V lost 0 bases, J lost 7 bases, and 3 bases stayed unmatched. CDR1 is SGHNT and CDR2 is YYREEE in the germline V gene (reference sequence). The CDR3 runs to 14 residues. The DNA for the CDR3 is TGTGCCAGCAGCTTGGGACAGGGGTGGAATGAGCAGTTCTTC. Residues: CASSLGQGWNEQFF.

The chain carries TRBV19 and TRBJ2-7, with D maybe TRBD1 (7 bases). Germline V gene data show CDR1 as LNHDA and CDR2 as SQIVND (reference sequence). The CDR3 has 14 amino acids. The V gene lost 5 bases and the J gene lost 3 bases, with 14 bases spanning the gap. As DNA, the CDR3 is TGTGCCAGTAGTGTCCGCAGGGGGGTCTACGAGCAGTACTTC. Amino acid sequence: CASSVRRGVYEQYF. Together with reference TRBV19 and TRBJ2-7, the CDR3 gives the full variable domain: DGGITQSPKYLFRKEGQNVTLSCEQNLNHDAMYWYRQDPGQGLRLIYYSQIVNDFQKGDIAEGYSVSREKKESFPLTVTSAQKNPTAFYLCASSVRRGVYEQYFGPGTRLTVT.

Comment on this clone: A junction end diverges from the germline sequence, so it may reflect a read error. The chain combines TRBV19 with TRBJ2-2; TRBD2 aligns across 11 bases. Germline CDR1 reads LNHDA; CDR2 reads SQIVND (reference sequence). This CDR3 contains 16 residues. CDR3 nucleotides: TGTGCCAGTAGTGGGGTAGCGGGAGGGAACGCCGGGGAGCTGTTTTTT. Residues: CASSGVAGGNAGELFF.

The chain links TRBV9 to TRBJ1-1; D perhaps matches TRBD1 (5 bases). V was pared by 0 bases and J by 1 base, with 13 bases between. Germline V gene lookup returns CDR1 SGDLS and CDR2 YYNGEE. The CDR3 contains 16 residues. The CDR3 spells CASSVDGTGQNTEAFF. The DNA for the CDR3 is TGTGCCAGCAGCGTAGATGGAACAGGCCAGAACACTGAAGCTTTCTTT.

The chain employs TRBV9 and TRBJ1-5; 8 bases fit TRBD1. From germline, CDR1 is SGDLS and CDR2 YYNGEE. This CDR3 is 14 amino acids long. Trimming at V came to 4 bases and at J to 7 bases, leaving 7 bases not matched to a gene. CDR3 loop: CASSPGQGRQPQHF. In DNA, the CDR3 is TGTGCCAGCAGCCCAGGACAGGGCCGCCAGCCCCAGCATTTT.

The chain joins TRBV19 to TRBJ1-1; the match to TRBD1 covers 7 bases. There are 14 residues in the CDR3. With V trimmed by 7 bases and J by 0 bases, 5 bases remained unmatched. Per the germline V gene, CDR1 is LNHDA and CDR2 is SQIVND (reference sequence). The CDR3: CASIRGQMNTEAFF. The DNA for the CDR3 is TGTGCCAGTATAAGGGGACAGATGAACACTGAAGCTTTCTTT.

The chain employs TRBV28 and TRBJ1-1; TRBD1 might be the D (6 bases). CDR3 length: 16 amino acids. Between the trimmed V and J ends, which lost 6 bases and 1 base, there was a span of 18 bases. Germline CDR1 is MDHEN and CDR2 is SYDVKM. CDR3 protein: CASRGEGTGWNTEAFF. The CDR3 DNA is TGTGCCAGCAGGGGGGAGGGAACAGGGTGGAACACTGAAGCTTTCTTT.

This chain joins TRBV5-4 and TRBJ1-3; TRBD1 agrees at 10 bases. This CDR3 region has 16 residues. V was clipped by 3 bases and J by 4 bases; unmatched bases: 7. CDR1 and CDR2 from the germline V gene are SGHNT and YYREEE (reference sequence). CDR3 in amino acids: CASSSGQGGRGNTIYF. CDR3 sequence (DNA): TGTGCCAGCAGCTCCGGACAGGGGGGAAGAGGAAACACCATATATTTT.

The V call is TRBV5-1, the J call TRBJ2-5, with TRBD1 matching over 7 bases. V gave up 4 bases and J gave up 1 base; unmatched junction bases: 7. This CDR3 comprises 15 residues. The germline V gene has CDR1 SGHRS and CDR2 YFSETQ. This chain's CDR3 is CASSPGQPFQETQYF. DNA of the CDR3: TGCGCCAGCAGCCCGGGACAGCCGTTCCAAGAGACCCAGTACTTC. The full variable domain, completed using reference TRBV5-1 and TRBJ2-5, is KAGVTQTPRYLIKTRGQQVTLSCSPISGHRSVSWYQQTPGQGLQFLFEYFSETQRNKGNFPGRFSGRQFSNSRSEMNVSTLELGDSALYLCASSPGQPFQETQYFGPGTRLLVL.

This chain uses TRBV27 with TRBJ1-1; possible D gene TRBD1, 5 bases. Germline CDR1 MNHEY, CDR2 SMNVEV (reference sequence). The V end lost 3 bases, the J end lost 3 bases, and 8 bases lay between the germline ends. The CDR3 extends over 13 amino acids. In DNA, the CDR3 is TGTGCCAGCAGTTTTTCCAGGGACACTGAAGCTTTCTTT. This translates into CASSFSRDTEAFF.

V gene TRBV7-9 combines with J gene TRBJ2-4, with TRBD2 matching 7 bases. CDR3 length: 14 residues. In germline, CDR1 is SEHNR, CDR2 FQNEAQ (reference sequence). V shed 3 bases, J shed 6 bases, and the junction held 5 bases outside the gene matches. The CDR3 sequence: CASSFGGSGNIQYF. The CDR3, as DNA: TGTGCCAGCAGCTTCGGGGGGTCCGGAAACATTCAGTACTTC. Variable domain in full (rest from reference TRBV7-9 and TRBJ2-4): DTGVSQNPRHKITKRGQNVTFRCDPISEHNRLYWYRQTLGQGPEFLTYFQNEAQLEKSRLLSDRFSAERPKGSFSTLEIQRTEQGDSAMYLCASSFGGSGNIQYFGAGTRLSVL.

The chain is built from TRBV7-9 and TRBJ2-1, with D maybe TRBD1 (6 bases). V lost 3 bases and J lost 3, with 9 bases in between. This CDR3 contains 14 residues. Germline V gives CDR1 SEHNR, CDR2 FQNEAQ (reference sequence). The CDR3 spells CASSLGRGYNEQFF. The CDR3 region has the DNA TGTGCCAGCAGCTTGGGCAGGGGCTACAATGAGCAGTTCTTC.

The genes are TRBV7-2 and TRBJ1-2; D call uncertain. Germline V CDR1 and CDR2: SGHTA, FQGNSA. This CDR3 is built from 10 residues. V lost 6 bases to trimming and J lost 6 bases, with 5 bases between them. CDR3 nucleotides: TGTGCCAGCAGGCGAAATGGCTACACCTTC. Translated, it gives CASRRNGYTF.

The chain has TRBV12-3 or TRBV12-4 and TRBJ2-7, with unresolved D. V dropped 3 bases and J dropped 9 bases, with 9 bases sitting between them. The CDR3 extends over 11 amino acids. The CDR3 DNA is TGTGCCAGCAGTTTGAGCACCGGGCAGTACTTC. It translates to CASSLSTGQYF.

V usage is TRBV6-7 and J usage is TRBJ1-5, with 8 positions matching TRBD1. TRBV6-7 qualifies as an ORF whose function is uncertain. The CDR3 has 22 amino acids. Trimming took 0 bases from V and 0 from J; bases not matched to a gene: 19. Here the CDR3 DNA reads TGTGCCAGCAGTTACTCTATTTTACTATTGCAGGGGGCGTCCATTAGCAATCAGCCCCAGCATTTT. This codes for CASSYSILLLQGASISNQPQHF.

The CDR3 loop is CASSFAPGTGSSTDTQYF. Written as DNA, the CDR3 is TGCGCCAGCAGCTTCGCCCCCGGGACAGGGAGCAGCACAGATACGCAGTATTTT. The chain combines TRBV5-1 with TRBJ2-3, with 9 bases lining up with TRBD1. CDR1 and CDR2 (germline): SGHRS, YFSETQ. Losses at the gene ends were 2 bases for V and 0 bases for J; bases not matched to a gene: 10. The CDR3 totals 18 residues. Drawing the rest from reference TRBV5-1 and TRBJ2-3, the complete variable domain is KAGVTQTPRYLIKTRGQQVTLSCSPISGHRSVSWYQQTPGQGLQFLFEYFSETQRNKGNFPGRFSGRQFSNSRSEMNVSTLELGDSALYLCASSFAPGTGSSTDTQYFGPGTRLTVL.

The chain links TRBV12-3 or TRBV12-4 to TRBJ1-1; TRBD1 agrees at 10 bases. The trim removed 5 bases at V and 7 bases at J, leaving 4 bases unmatched. The CDR3 totals 13 residues. The CDR3, as DNA: TGTGCCAGCAGTGGGGACAGGGGCCGTGAAGCTTTCTTT. Protein sequence: CASSGDRGREAFF.

The V gene is TRBV6-5, the J gene TRBJ2-3, with 8 bases matching TRBD2. Germline CDR1 is MNHEY and CDR2 is SVGAGI. The V segment lost 5 bases and the J segment 5 bases; nucleotides outside the gene matches: 6. The CDR3 is 14 amino acids. CDR3 region: CASSLRGGQDTQYF. The CDR3 DNA follows: TGTGCCAGCAGTCTCCGCGGGGGGCAAGATACGCAGTATTTT.

The V call is TRBV4-1, the J call TRBJ1-1, with D perhaps TRBD1 (5 bases). V was cut by 0 bases and J by 11 bases, with 19 bases left in between. The CDR3 has 15 residues. Per germline, CDR1 MGHRA and CDR2 YSYEKL. CDR3 in DNA: TGCGCCAGCAGCCAAGAAGGGTTGCGGGACCCGAGGGCTTTCTTT. This sequence encodes CASSQEGLRDPRAFF.

V usage is TRBV5-6 and J usage is TRBJ2-6; no clear D. Germline lookup yields CDR1 SGHDT and CDR2 YYEEEE. CDR3 length: 14 amino acids. V lost 2 bases, J lost 0 bases, and 3 bases lay in between. CDR3 residues: CASSFYSGANVLTF. The CDR3 nucleotides read TGTGCCAGCAGCTTCTACTCTGGGGCCAACGTCCTGACTTTC.

This clone was found once. CDR3 sequence reads: CASSLRGTRETQYF. In DNA form, the CDR3 reads TGTGCCAGCAGTTTAAGAGGAACACGGGAGACCCAGTACTTC. This sequence joins TRBV28 and TRBJ2-5; D uncertain. Germline CDR1 and CDR2: MDHEN and SYDVKM. The CDR3 totals 14 residues. The V gene lost 2 bases and the J gene lost 5 bases, with 12 bases spanning the gap.